This T cell receptor (beta chain) appears in the sequencing data of a study of cytomegalovirus exposure and HLA in healthy donors (dated by TCRdb to the late 2010s). As for the study more broadly: An earlier analysis of under 600 of the donors reported 250 to 350 Gb of sequence data and more than 90 million unique TCR beta sequences from about 200 million T cells. Every repertoire in the discovery cohort had been generated on one and the same sequencing platform. The study aimed to test whether signatures of past pathogen exposure could be identified by cataloging public T cell receptors. HLA typing covered class I and class II loci at four-digit resolution. To decide whether each TCR beta V gene segment behaved as functional or pseudogenic, an earlier analysis of approximately 590 of the donors relied on high-throughput TCR beta sequencing. To predict cytomegalovirus infection status, the study brought together high-throughput TCR immunosequencing, statistical association of individual TCRs with disease status, and machine learning. Rather than using new phenotypic data, the later analysis identified candidate immune exposures from TCR beta sequences and from how often those sequences occurred across donors. An early release covering some 640 HLA-typed donors comprised about 290 gigabases of sequencing data and around 80 million unique TCR sequences. Across around 400 genotyped donors of the cohort, an average of roughly 250,000 unique TCR beta nucleotide sequences per donor were sequenced, and around 19% of those sequences were non-productive. Of the approximately 400 genotyped donors, approximately 81% were placed in the genetic ancestry cluster associated with self-reported Caucasian donors. In a later analysis, previously published TCR beta repertoires from 670 or so donors were re-analyzed and high-resolution HLA genotyping was added so that TCR occurrence patterns could be studied. Typing coverage differed by locus: A, B, C, DRB1 and DQB1 were typed in roughly 620-640 donors, DQA1 in around 500, DPA1 in over 600, and DPB1 in 400 to 480. The study used immunosequencing to profile the T cell repertoires of approximately 630 subjects and linked those repertoires to cytomegalovirus serostatus. Donor age, sex, ethnicity and CMV serostatus were compiled together with the repertoire data. Besides the first cohort of some 670 subjects, a separate validation cohort made up of roughly 120 different subjects was used. Because of strong linkage in the cohort, roughly five DR-DQ haplotypes were treated as single units for association and clustering. A later genetic analysis took genome-wide SNP genotypes for about three fifths of the roughly 700 donors and used that subset as a discovery cohort.

Worth noting for this clone: What antigen it recognizes has not been identified. No base quality values were provided; no much bigger clone lies one nucleotide off.

Library preparation employed the immunoSEQ multiplex PCR assay. For the multiplex PCR, a mixture combining 60 forward primers for TCR Vbeta segments and 13 reverse primers for TCR Jbeta segments was used. Amplification of the CDR3 region of rearranged TCR beta genes was performed with a multiplex PCR assay on genomic DNA. Amplified TCR beta libraries were sequenced as 87-base-pair reads on the Illumina HiSeq System. Regarding the original processing steps: A later analysis tallied roughly 80 million unique TCR beta chains across the 700 or so repertoires, and about 10 million of those chains were shared by two or more donors. To remove PCR and sequencing errors, raw reads were error-corrected and collapsed into unique sequences using a nearest-neighbor algorithm that merged closely related sequences. Alignment of CDR3 sequences to IMGT reference sequences was used to assign V, D and J gene segments. For a sequence to be retained, a match of at least six nucleotides to both a V gene segment and a J gene segment was required. Rearrangements were classified as productive when the CDR3 lacked stop codons and remained in frame with V and J, and all other rearrangements were classified as non-productive. Following IMGT convention, CDR3 was defined as the stretch from the second conserved V-encoded cysteine up to the conserved J-encoded phenylalanine. Sequences without an unambiguous match to a single V gene segment were excluded from the earlier analysis of 450 to 750 of the donors. An earlier analysis of roughly 590 of the donors called V segments functional above 56.7% productive rearrangements and segregating when the between-donor standard deviation exceeded 5%. A statistical classification framework was developed to diagnose cytomegalovirus status using the catalog of TCR beta chain sequences. In a later analysis, V and J genes were assigned by comparing TCR nucleotide sequences against IMGT/GENE-DB human TR gene sequences. The TCRdist pipeline was used in a later analysis to assign CDR3 sequences and most-parsimonious VDJ recombination scenarios. In a later analysis, every TCR beta chain was defined by the combination of its CDR3 amino acid sequence and its V-gene family, and reads without a unique V-gene family were dropped. A later analysis removed over 500 highly shared, low-generation-probability nucleotide sequences to deal with suspected cross-contamination and a sequencing artifact. In a later analysis, a clonal expansion index was calculated for each public chain from normalized within-repertoire ranks of inferred template counts. In a later analysis, generation probabilities were computed with a VDJ recombination model fitted to out-of-frame rearrangements, and the resulting probabilities were checked against IGoR. In a later analysis, TCR-TCR, TCR-HLA and TCR-CMV co-occurrence was scored with hypergeometric tests, and a repertoire-size bias correction was applied to TCR pairs. To estimate false discovery rates, a later analysis permuted the HLA or CMV assignments 20 times. In a later analysis, co-occurring TCRs were grouped using DBSCAN, and TCRdist sequence similarity was added for clustering within HLA-allele-positive subsets. Repertoires with fewer than 30,000 or more than 120,000 public chains, plus five repertoires with anomalous nucleotide sharing, were excluded from co-occurrence clustering. TCRdb mirrors the immuneACCESS table, restricted to in-frame sequences. Some clones are absent from its copies; in checked studies, under half trace to an unresolved V gene, and the reason for the others is unknown. V and J calls plus clone size are reproduced from that table; the DNA served to infer D and trimming. The sample table shows over 150,000 clones, and about 85% are seen once. Of the sample, 1% is held by the ten largest clones.

The cohort comprised around 690 healthy bone marrow donors. All cohort members were sampled while nominally healthy, although unrecorded immune exposures were likely present. The donor tested CMV seronegative and was one of the 352 seronegative cohort members. A peripheral blood sample was collected from each donor, and TCR beta sequencing was performed on peripheral blood mononuclear cells. Genomic DNA was extracted from the blood cell samples with the Qiagen DNeasy Blood Extraction Kit. V is clipped by 1 base and J by 1 base, and the sequence between their germline boundaries is 10 bases long. For CDR1 and CDR2, the germline V gene lists MNHNS and SASEGT. From cysteine to phenylalanine, the CDR3 is 15 amino acids long. Here the CDR3 DNA is all that survives: 45 bases in frame from base 1. General findings and caveats noted by the study authors: A later analysis associated 15,000 to 20,000 TCR beta sequences with specific HLA alleles at a false discovery rate of 0.05. Presence/absence analyses assumed roughly uniform sequencing depth across donors, an assumption that may not hold. A later genetic analysis associated a missense DCLRE1C variant with V-gene and J-gene trimming of TCR beta chains, and an independent cohort replicated the association. According to a later analysis, parvovirus B19, influenza, CMV and Epstein-Barr virus appeared linked to several top co-occurrence clusters. In a later genetic analysis, fewer N-insertions in productive TCRs were reported among donors in an Asian-associated ancestry cluster than the approximately 710-donor mean. Assigning TCR associations to individual alleles was difficult when HLA alleles, especially DR and DQ, strongly co-occurred. While some public TCRs were present in many individuals, most TCR sequences turned up only very rarely across donors. In a later analysis, TCR association rates were found to vary across HLA loci, with the most associated TCRs seen for DRB1 alleles and the fewest for HLA-C alleles. Because the 87-base-pair reads could not distinguish some IMGT-functional V segments, including TRBV6-2 and TRBV6-3, those segments were excluded. It was suggested by the authors that the approach could potentially be generalized to other disease states and immunological phenotypes. In vitro tests confirmed that a few of the cytomegalovirus-associated TCR beta chains recognize cytomegalovirus antigens. Because counts were too low, 15 to 20 rarely observed V segments, including chromosome 9 orphons, were left out of the earlier analysis of a few hundred of the donors. A total of 164 TCR beta chains were listed by the study as associated with cytomegalovirus. Correlated functional status among segregating V segments might be attributable to linkage disequilibrium, but an unknown experimental factor could not be ruled out. In a later analysis, HLA-associated TCR beta chains showed more clonal expansion and lower generation probabilities than non-associated chains that were equally common. A further reported finding was that TCR beta sequences accurately predicted the HLA-A and HLA-B alleles for most subjects in the first cohort. In this cohort, only TCR beta chains were sequenced, and detectable features were limited by the absence of alpha or paired-chain data. Immune exposure information for the cohort was limited to CMV serostatus. In an earlier analysis of some 500 of the donors, most TCR beta V segments were observed in productive rearrangements about 87% or about 30% of the time, broadly matching IMGT annotations. Because some donors lacked HLA typing at each locus, the association tests relied only on the typed subset. A group of highly shared sequence variants was considered likely to be a technical artifact of the sequencing pipeline. Most CMV-associated TCR beta chains appeared to be HLA-restricted in a later analysis, and the HLA associations seemed to be driven largely by CMV exposure. The classifier was reported to diagnose cytomegalovirus status with high specificity and sensitivity in both the original and validation cohorts.

Sequenced input: PBMCs. The rearrangement joined TRBV6-1 to TRBJ1-1; TRBD1 is a weak D gene call, 6 bases matching. The TCR comes from a boy younger than 10 in good health and CMV-seronegative. CDR3 region: CASSEGYRENTEAFF. The DNA sequence is as follows: TGTGCCAGCAGTGAAGGGTACAGGGAGAACACTGAAGCTTTCTTT.